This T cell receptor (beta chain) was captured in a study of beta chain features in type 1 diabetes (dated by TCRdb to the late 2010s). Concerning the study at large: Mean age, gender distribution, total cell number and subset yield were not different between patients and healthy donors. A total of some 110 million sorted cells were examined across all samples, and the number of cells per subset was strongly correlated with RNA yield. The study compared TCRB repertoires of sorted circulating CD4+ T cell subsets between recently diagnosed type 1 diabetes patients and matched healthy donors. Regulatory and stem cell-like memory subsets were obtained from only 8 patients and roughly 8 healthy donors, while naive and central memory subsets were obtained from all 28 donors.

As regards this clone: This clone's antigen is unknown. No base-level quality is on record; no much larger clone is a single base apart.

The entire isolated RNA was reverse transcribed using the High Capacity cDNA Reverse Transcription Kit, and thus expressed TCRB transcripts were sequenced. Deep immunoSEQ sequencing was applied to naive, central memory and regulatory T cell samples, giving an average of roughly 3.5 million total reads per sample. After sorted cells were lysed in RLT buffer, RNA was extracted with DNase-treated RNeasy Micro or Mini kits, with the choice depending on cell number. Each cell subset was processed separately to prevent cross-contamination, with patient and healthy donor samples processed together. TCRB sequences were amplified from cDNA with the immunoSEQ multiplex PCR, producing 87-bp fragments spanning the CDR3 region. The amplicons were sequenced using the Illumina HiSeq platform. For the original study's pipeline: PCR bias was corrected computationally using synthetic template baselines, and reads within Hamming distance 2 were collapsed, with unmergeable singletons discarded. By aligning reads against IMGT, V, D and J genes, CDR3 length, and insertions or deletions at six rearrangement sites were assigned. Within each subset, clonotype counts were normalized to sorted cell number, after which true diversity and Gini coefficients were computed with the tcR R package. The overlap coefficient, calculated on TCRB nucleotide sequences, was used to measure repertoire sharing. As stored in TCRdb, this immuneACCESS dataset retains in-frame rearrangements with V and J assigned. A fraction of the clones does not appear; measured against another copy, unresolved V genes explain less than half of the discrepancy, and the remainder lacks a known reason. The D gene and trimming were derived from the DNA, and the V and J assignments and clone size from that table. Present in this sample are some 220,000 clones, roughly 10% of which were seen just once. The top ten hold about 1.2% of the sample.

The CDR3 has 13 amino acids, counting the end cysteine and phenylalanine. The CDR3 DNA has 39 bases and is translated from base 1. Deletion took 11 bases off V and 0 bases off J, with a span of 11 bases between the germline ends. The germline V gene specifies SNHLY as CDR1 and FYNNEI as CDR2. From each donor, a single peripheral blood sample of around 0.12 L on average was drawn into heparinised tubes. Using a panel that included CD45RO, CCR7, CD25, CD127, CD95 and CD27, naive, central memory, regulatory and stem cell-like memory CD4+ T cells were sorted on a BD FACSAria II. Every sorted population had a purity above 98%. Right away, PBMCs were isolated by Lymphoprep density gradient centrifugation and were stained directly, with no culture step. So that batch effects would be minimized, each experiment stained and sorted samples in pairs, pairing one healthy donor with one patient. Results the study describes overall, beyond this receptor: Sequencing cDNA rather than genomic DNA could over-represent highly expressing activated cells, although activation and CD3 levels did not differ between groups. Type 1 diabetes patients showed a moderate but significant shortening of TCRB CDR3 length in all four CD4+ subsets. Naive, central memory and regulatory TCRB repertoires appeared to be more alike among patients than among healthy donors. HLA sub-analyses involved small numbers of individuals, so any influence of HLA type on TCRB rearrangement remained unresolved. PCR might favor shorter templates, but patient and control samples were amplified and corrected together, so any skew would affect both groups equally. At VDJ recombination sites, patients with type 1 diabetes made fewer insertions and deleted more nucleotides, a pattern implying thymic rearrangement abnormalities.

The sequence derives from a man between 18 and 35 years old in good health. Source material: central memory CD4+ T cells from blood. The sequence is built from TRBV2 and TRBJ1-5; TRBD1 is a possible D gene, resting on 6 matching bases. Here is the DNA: TGTGCCGTATCAGGGGATAGCAATCAGCCCCAGCATTTT. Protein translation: CAVSGDSNQPQHF.